The 21 T cell receptor beta chains below come from one sample, sequenced in a study of blood T cells in healthy people across ages. The second PCR ran about 6 to 11 cycles with a sample-barcoded 5' primer and J-beta primers. MiXCR, run by TCRdb on the 5' RACE reads, gives a single entry per CDR3 protein. Here the sample spans 550,000 to 750,000 distinct CDR3 sequences, roughly 20% being singletons. The sample comprised blood. Every receptor here comes from a man in his 70s in good health.

This clonotype appeared a few times. At one of its ends the junction is not consistent with the germline gene, which may arise from a read error. The chain is built from TRBV24-1 and TRBJ2-7, with 11 bases aligning to TRBD1. Germline CDR1 and CDR2: KGHDR and SFDVKD. CDR3 length: 14 residues. DNA of the CDR3: TGCGCCACCAGTGATCGGACAGGGGGCGACGAGCAGTACTTC. Its protein product is CATSDRTGGDEQYF.

This chain connects TRBV5-1 to TRBJ1-4, with D hard to call. Germline V gene data show CDR1 as SGHRS and CDR2 as YFSETQ. This CDR3 has 16 residues. V lost 3 bases and J lost 0, with 12 bases in between. CDR3 nucleotide sequence: TGCGCCAGCAGCTCTGGCGTACGTGCAACTAATGAAAAACTGTTTTTT. It translates to CASSSGVRATNEKLFF.

This chain connects TRBV3-1 to TRBJ2-5, with TRBD2 matching 9 bases. The DNA end is a closer match to TRBJ2-7, so the J assignment may be wrong. There are 16 residues in the CDR3. Germline V gives CDR1 LGHDT, CDR2 YNNKEL (reference sequence). CDR3 residues: CASSQDPSGISYEQYF. The CDR3 DNA reads as TGTGCCAGCAGCCAAGACCCTAGCGGGATCTCCTACGAGCAGTACTTC.

This clonotype was seen a handful of times. J is TRBJ1-2 and V is TRBV5-1; D call uncertain. The CDR3 contains 14 residues. With 0 bases removed from V and 7 bases from J, the gap between germline ends came to 13 bases. Per germline, CDR1 SGHRS and CDR2 YFSETQ. The CDR3, as DNA: TGCGCCAGCAGCTTGGATCCGGGTCTCGGTGGCTACACCTTC. Translation gives CASSLDPGLGGYTF.

The chain uses TRBV29-1 and TRBJ2-3; the D gene is possibly TRBD1 (5 bases). Between the trimmed V and J ends, which lost 3 bases and 4 bases, there was a span of 14 bases. This CDR3 spans 14 amino acids. Germline values: CDR1 SQVTM, CDR2 ANQGSEA. CDR3 sequence (DNA): TGCAGCGTTGACCCGACAGTAGCCCCAGATACGCAGTATTTT. Protein sequence: CSVDPTVAPDTQYF.

The J gene is TRBJ1-2, the V gene TRBV27; possible D gene TRBD1, 5 bases. The germline gives CDR1 MNHEY, CDR2 SMNVEV (reference sequence). The CDR3 covers 13 residues. Trimming cost V 6 bases and J 10 bases, with 18 bases left between them. In nucleotides, the CDR3 is TGTGCCAGCAGCTTGCAGGGTGGGGGTATCTACACCTTC. Its translation is CASSLQGGGIYTF.

The V call is TRBV11-2, the J call TRBJ2-7; 7 bases line up with TRBD1. The V gene end was trimmed by 11 bases and the J gene end by 11 bases; junction bases not matched to a gene: 9. This CDR3 has 10 residues. Per the germline V gene, CDR1 is SGHAT and CDR2 is FQNNGV. CDR3: CASRGTKKYF. Written as DNA, the CDR3 is TGTGCCTCCAGGGGGACCAAGAAGTACTTC.

V gene TRBV11-2 combines with J gene TRBJ2-3; a weak D match, TRBD1 (6 bases). The CDR3 length is 15 residues. From germline, CDR1 is SGHAT and CDR2 FQNNGV. Trimming cost V 7 bases and J 1 base, with 15 bases left between them. CDR3 nucleotide sequence: TGTGCCAGCACCCTGACAGGACGTGGCACAGATACGCAGTATTTT. Residues: CASTLTGRGTDTQYF.

The gene calls are TRBV10-3 and TRBJ2-1; tentatively, D is TRBD2 (5 bases). CDR3 length: 16 residues. CDR1 and CDR2 (germline): ENHRY, SYGVKD. Trimming shortened V by 0 bases and J by 6 bases, and 15 bases separated the two germline ends. DNA of the CDR3: TGTGCCATCAGTGAGTCGGATGCTAGCTCGCTCAATGAGCAGTTCTTC. This gives the protein CAISESDASSLNEQFF.

The gene calls are TRBV11-1 and TRBJ2-1; the D is unclear. The CDR3 has 11 amino acids. The germline gives CDR1 SGHAT, CDR2 FQDESV (reference sequence). V was cut by 8 bases and J by 10 bases, with 12 bases left in between. This chain's CDR3 is CASSAMSEQFF. In DNA, the CDR3 is TGTGCCAGCTCAGCAATGTCGGAGCAGTTCTTC.

This clonotype was detected a few times. The chain recombines TRBV18 with TRBJ1-4, with unresolved D. Trimming stripped 4 bases from V and 5 bases from J, with 11 bases between. CDR3 length equals 14 residues. Germline V gives CDR1 KGHSH, CDR2 LQKENI. The CDR3 DNA sequence: TGTGCCAGCTCACTGAGGACTCAGAATGAAAAACTGTTTTTT. This gives the protein CASSLRTQNEKLFF.

This clonotype appeared a few times. The rearrangement uses TRBV5-1 and TRBJ2-5; perhaps TRBD2 as D (6 bases). V was cut by 4 bases and J by 2 bases, with 15 bases left in between. This CDR3 is built from 15 residues. The germline V gene encodes CDR1 SGHRS and CDR2 YFSETQ. CDR3 sequence: CASSVDGTSQETQYF. The CDR3 DNA reads TGCGCCAGCAGCGTGGACGGGACTTCACAAGAGACCCAGTACTTC.

The chain has TRBV20-1 and TRBJ2-5; possibly TRBD2 for D (5 bases). The assigned J gene may be wrong: the sequence end matches TRBJ2-1 better. The germline CDR1 and CDR2 sequences are DFQATT and SNEGSKA (reference sequence). CDR3 size: 14 residues. CDR3 sequence reads: CSAREAALYNEQFF. The CDR3 nucleotides are TGCAGTGCTAGGGAAGCGGCACTATACAATGAGCAGTTCTTC.

This clonotype has more than one count but fewer than ten. The junction and the germline gene differ at one end; a read error may be behind it. V and J are TRBV28 and TRBJ2-7; no reliable D call. The CDR3 contains 14 residues. Germline V lookup: CDR1 MDHEN, CDR2 SYDVKM. CDR3 sequence: CASLAGRTSYKQYF. The CDR3 DNA reads as TGTGCCAGCCTGGCCGGGCGGACCTCCTACAAGCAGTACTTC.

V gene TRBV5-1 combines with J gene TRBJ2-3; 10 positions agree with TRBD2. The CDR3 has 17 amino acids. CDR1 SGHRS and CDR2 YFSETQ come from the germline V gene. The J segment lost 1 base and the V segment lost 0 bases, leaving 5 bases of the junction unmatched. The CDR3 here is CASSLGAGGPGTDTQYF. The DNA for the CDR3 is TGCGCCAGCAGCTTGGGAGCGGGAGGGCCTGGCACAGATACGCAGTATTTT.

This chain links TRBV3-1 with TRBJ1-2, with 10 bases matching TRBD1. The germline V gene encodes CDR1 LGHDT and CDR2 YNNKEL (reference sequence). Germline trimming cut 5 bases from V and 6 bases from J; bases unmatched to any gene: 9. The length of the CDR3 is 15 residues. Here the CDR3 reads CASSTRTGGTHGYTF. CDR3 coding DNA: TGTGCCAGCAGCACCCGGACAGGGGGGACGCATGGCTACACCTTC.

J is TRBJ2-5 and V is TRBV16; weak D call: TRBD2 (6 bases). This CDR3 region has 15 residues. Germline CDR1 reads KGHSY; CDR2 reads FQNENV. Trimming removed 2 bases from V and 0 bases from J, with 10 bases in between. CDR3 residues: CASSQTGGNQETQYF. CDR3 nucleotides: TGTGCCAGCAGCCAAACAGGAGGGAACCAAGAGACCCAGTACTTC.

The chain joins TRBV12-5 to TRBJ2-5, with 8 nucleotides matching TRBD2. The germline CDR1 and CDR2 sequences are LGHNT and FRNRAP. After removal of 5 bases from V and 5 bases from J, the junction contained 4 bases not matched to a gene. The CDR3 totals 13 residues. The CDR3 DNA sequence: TGTGCTAGTGGTCAGAGCGGGGGTGAGACCCAGTACTTC. Amino acid sequence: CASGQSGGETQYF.

This clonotype was picked up a small number of times. V is TRBV27 and J is TRBJ2-4, with D uncertain. In germline, CDR1 is MNHEY, CDR2 SMNVEV (reference sequence). This CDR3 spans 15 amino acids. V was shortened by 6 bases and J by 0 bases, with 12 bases between the two germline ends. The CDR3 DNA reads TGTGCCAGCAGCGTCAGATATCTAGCCAAAAACATTCAGTACTTC. Its protein product is CASSVRYLAKNIQYF.

The gene calls are TRBV7-2 and TRBJ1-3; D is undetermined. The CDR3 is made up of 11 amino acids. Germline assignment: CDR1 SGHTA and CDR2 FQGNSA. Trimming took 5 bases from V and 9 from J, leaving 8 bases between them. DNA of the CDR3: TGTGCCAGCAGCCCCCGGGGCACCATATATTTT. This translates into CASSPRGTIYF. Full variable domain (missing parts from reference TRBV7-2 and TRBJ1-3): GAGVSQSPSNKVTEKGKDVELRCDPISGHTALYWYRQSLGQGLEFLIYFQGNSAPDKSGLPSDRFSAERTGGSVSTLTIQRTQQEDSAVYLCASSPRGTIYFGEGSWLTVV.

The chain joins TRBV28 to TRBJ2-2; 8 bases map to TRBD2. Germline V gene data show CDR1 as MDHEN and CDR2 as SYDVKM. V lost 2 bases and J lost 5; bases outside the gene matches: 7. There are 16 residues in the CDR3. The CDR3 nucleotides are TGTGCCAGCAGTTTAGGTGGCGGGAGGCGGACCGGGGAGCTGTTTTTT. Its translation is CASSLGGGRRTGELFF.